This TCR beta chain is drawn from a study of tumor-infiltrating lymphocytes in primary liver carcinoma. Whole-study findings and limits: The difference in top-250-clone fraction between tumors and blood was significant, favoring tumors (p = 0.039). Present in all five tumor regions were only about 8-25% of the top clones.

The input was around 530 ng total RNA; TCR beta cDNA was made from it with a constant-region primer. ARM-PCR, slightly modified, supplied the TCR beta libraries through three nested multiplex PCR rounds. TRBV1-TRBV30 forward and Cbeta reverse primers drove the first two approximately 10-cycle rounds. TCRdb reprocessed the multiplex PCR reads via MiXCR and lists one record per CDR3 protein. Among approximately 120,000 distinct CDR3 sequences listed, around 64% were seen once. The source material, roughly 18-33 mg of unsorted bulk tissue, was used to co-extract RNA and DNA. This clonotype was detected once. What it binds is not known. This CDR3 spans 14 amino acids. In germline, CDR1 is SGHAT, CDR2 FQNNGV. The V end lost 0 bases, the J end lost 13 bases, and 16 bases lay between the germline ends.

The TCR comes from a woman between 55 and 75 years old with primary liver carcinoma and hepatitis B virus infection. The sample consisted of liver tumor tissue from sampling region 3. Subset indicated: tumor region T3, left-lateral pole. This chain connects TRBV11-2 to TRBJ2-1; the D gene could be TRBD1 or TRBD2 (5 bases each). The CDR3 DNA is TGTGCCAGCAGCTTAGATTCGGGGCTACTGGGACAGTTCTTC. It codes for CASSLDSGLLGQFF.